The following is a T cell receptor (beta chain) sequence with its context. Antigen: not known. The sample belongs to a study of cytomegalovirus exposure and HLA in healthy donors. V lost 1 base, J lost 3 bases, and 2 bases stayed unmatched. CDR1 and CDR2 (germline): MDHEN, SYDVKM. The CDR3 is 16 amino acids. Likely unrecorded immune exposures existed in these nominally healthy donors. PCR amplification relied on 60 Vbeta primers (plus 13 Jbeta primers). Authors' analysis steps: Per a later analysis, the number of unique TCR beta chains was around 79 million, of which some 9.9 million were shared. Repertoires were generated with immunoSEQ multiplex PCR, while TCRdb's copy carries only in-frame clones and drops some. V, J and clone size were drawn from that table, and D and trimming were deduced from the DNA. Of over 130,000 clones listed, 76% are singletons. Broader study findings: Several of the most significant clusters appeared linked to common viral pathogens, based on a later analysis. A later analysis showed TCR association rates differing by HLA locus, peaking at DRB1 and lowest at HLA-C.

This TCR derives from a man aged 35 to 55 in good health and CMV-seronegative. The specimen was PBMCs. The chain has TRBV28 and TRBJ2-1; 11 nucleotides match TRBD2. The CDR3 sequence is CASSLSLAGDYNEQFF. The CDR3 bases are TGTGCCAGCAGTTTATCACTAGCGGGAGACTACAATGAGCAGTTCTTC.